The 16 T cell receptor beta chains reported below all come from one sample, sequenced in a study of T cells after yellow fever vaccination. From the 5' RACE reads, TCRdb called clonotypes with MiXCR, one entry per CDR3 protein. The data show 170,000 or so distinct CDR3 sequences, with about 6% seen just once and roughly 3% held by the top ten. The specimen was CD4+ T cells sorted from PBMCs, collected on the day of the first yellow fever vaccination. These receptors all come from a man aged 18 to 30 who received the YFV17D yellow fever vaccine.

Many counts were recorded for this clonotype. The V gene is TRBV11-2, the J gene TRBJ2-7; 7 bases map to TRBD1. The germline V gene has CDR1 SGHAT and CDR2 FQNNGV. V lost 4 bases and J lost 0; bases outside the gene matches: 12. CDR3 length: 17 residues. Here the CDR3 reads CASSWRTKTGSSYEQYF. In nucleotides, the CDR3 is TGTGCCAGCAGCTGGAGGACCAAGACAGGGAGCTCCTACGAGCAGTACTTC.

This clonotype was picked up many times. The rearrangement links TRBV12-3 or TRBV12-4 to TRBJ2-1; TRBD2 might be the D (7 bases). The ends were cut back, 3 bases at V and 2 bases at J, with 17 bases in the middle. This CDR3 is 17 amino acids long. In DNA form, the CDR3 reads TGTGCCAGCAGTTTGAGTTCGGGGGGCAAAACCTACAATGAGCAGTTCTTC. It is translated as CASSLSSGGKTYNEQFF.

Only a few counts were recorded for this clonotype. The genes are TRBV9 and TRBJ1-1; the D gene is possibly TRBD1 (6 bases). V was shortened by 4 bases and J by 5 bases, with 12 bases between the two germline ends. Germline V gene lookup returns CDR1 SGDLS and CDR2 YYNGEE. CDR3 size: 13 residues. CDR3 nucleotides: TGTGCCAGCAGCCCGGGGGGGCATACTGAAGCTTTCTTT. Protein product: CASSPGGHTEAFF.

This clonotype was seen many times. The rearrangement links TRBV24-1 to TRBJ2-3; D possibly corresponds to TRBD1 (5 bases). The CDR3 covers 16 residues. The V gene lost 1 base and the J gene lost 4 bases, with 14 bases spanning the gap. CDR1 and CDR2 from the germline V gene are KGHDR and SFDVKD. The chain's CDR3 is CATSDFRVGAADTQYF. The CDR3 bases are TGTGCCACCAGTGATTTCAGGGTAGGAGCAGCAGATACGCAGTATTTT.

This clonotype was seen at least ten times. This chain links TRBV20-1 with TRBJ2-5; D not resolved. Germline V CDR1 and CDR2: DFQATT, SNEGSKA (reference sequence). This CDR3 is built from 13 residues. V lost 0 bases and J 4 bases, leaving 9 bases between the germline ends. The CDR3 here is CSARDLGLETQYF. CDR3 bases: TGCAGTGCTAGAGATCTAGGGTTAGAGACCCAGTACTTC.

Only a few counts were recorded for this clonotype. This rearrangement joins TRBV10-3 to TRBJ2-7; the D gene is possibly TRBD1 (6 bases). CDR3 size: 14 residues. V was trimmed by 1 base and J by 4 bases, leaving 11 bases between them. Germline V gene sequence: CDR1 ENHRY, CDR2 SYGVKD. CDR3 residues: CAISEFAGEYEQYF. The CDR3 DNA reads as TGTGCCATCAGTGAGTTCGCAGGGGAGTACGAGCAGTACTTC.

This clonotype was seen repeatedly, ten times or more. The CDR3 DNA reads TGTGCCAGCAGCTTAGATGGAACTGAAGCTTTCTTT. Protein sequence: CASSLDGTEAFF. The chain combines TRBV11-2 with TRBJ1-1; D is uncertain. V was clipped by 0 bases and J by 5 bases, with 4 bases between them. Germline V lookup: CDR1 SGHAT, CDR2 FQNNGV. The length of the CDR3 is 12 residues. Supplemented by reference TRBV11-2 and TRBJ1-1, the full variable domain reads EAGVAQSPRYKIIEKRQSVAFWCNPISGHATLYWYQQILGQGPKLLIQFQNNGVVDDSQLPKDRFSAERLKGVDSTLKIQPAKLEDSAVYLCASSLDGTEAFFGQGTRLTVV.

This clonotype was detected ten times or more. The gene calls are TRBV6-2 or TRBV6-3 and TRBJ1-2, with a tentative D call TRBD1 (5 bases). Trimming shortened V by 5 bases and J by 2 bases, and 9 bases separated the two germline ends. The CDR3 contains 13 residues. Germline V lookup: CDR1 MNHEY, CDR2 SVGEGT. The CDR3 protein is CASSDRDNYGYTF. The CDR3 DNA reads TGTGCCAGCAGTGACCGGGACAACTATGGCTACACCTTC.

This clonotype was counted many times. The genes are TRBV5-6 and TRBJ1-5; D is undetermined. V lost 4 bases and J 5 bases, leaving 7 bases between the germline ends. The CDR3 loop spans 12 amino acids. Germline CDR1 is SGHDT and CDR2 is YYEEEE. The CDR3 DNA sequence: TGTGCCAGCAGCGAGTGGGATCAGCCCCAGCATTTT. Translation gives CASSEWDQPQHF.

This clonotype came up many times. CDR3 loop: CSASGGPLNSPLHF. CDR3 nucleotides: TGCAGTGCTAGTGGGGGGCCCCTTAATTCACCCCTCCACTTT. The chain employs TRBV20-1 and TRBJ1-6; D is perhaps TRBD1 (6 bases). This CDR3 spans 14 amino acids. Germline V gene data show CDR1 as DFQATT and CDR2 as SNEGSKA (reference sequence). V shed 3 bases and J shed 6 bases, with 12 bases lying between them.

This clonotype was recorded a few times. This chain joins TRBV7-2 and TRBJ2-4; 8 nucleotides line up with TRBD1. Germline V gives CDR1 SGHTA, CDR2 FQGNSA. The junction had 1 base not matched to a gene; V was cut back by 5 bases and J by 1 base. This CDR3 spans 14 amino acids. The CDR3: CASSRTGAKNIQYF. The CDR3, as DNA: TGTGCCAGCAGCCGGACAGGGGCCAAAAACATTCAGTACTTC.

This clonotype was counted many times. V is TRBV11-2 and J is TRBJ2-1, with D perhaps matching TRBD2 (5 bases). Looked up from germline, CDR1 is SGHAT and CDR2 is FQNNGV. Trimming removed 5 bases from V and 4 bases from J, with 9 bases in between. This CDR3 has 13 residues. Here the CDR3 reads CASSQTKYNEQFF. In nucleotides, the CDR3 is TGTGCCAGCAGCCAGACTAAATACAATGAGCAGTTCTTC. Filled out from reference TRBV11-2 and TRBJ2-1, the complete variable domain reads EAGVAQSPRYKIIEKRQSVAFWCNPISGHATLYWYQQILGQGPKLLIQFQNNGVVDDSQLPKDRFSAERLKGVDSTLKIQPAKLEDSAVYLCASSQTKYNEQFFGPGTRLTVL.

This clonotype has only a few counts. V and J are TRBV4-3 and TRBJ2-1; 7 bases match TRBD2. CDR1 and CDR2 (germline): LGHNA, YSLEER. V shed 1 base, J shed 6 bases, and the junction held 6 bases outside the gene matches. The CDR3 sequence is 15 residues long. The CDR3: CASSQGLTSSNEQFF. The DNA for the CDR3 is TGCGCCAGCAGCCAAGGGTTGACTAGCTCCAATGAGCAGTTCTTC.

This CDR3 is CASNHGGSNQPQHF. The CDR3, as DNA: TGTGCCAGCAATCACGGGGGAAGCAATCAGCCCCAGCATTTT. The genes are TRBV6-2 or TRBV6-3 and TRBJ1-5, with D possibly TRBD1 on 5 matching bases. In germline, CDR1 is MNHEY, CDR2 SVGEGT. This CDR3 is 14 amino acids long. Trimming removed 7 bases from V and 1 base from J, with 11 bases in between.

In its sample, this clonotype was seen a few times. The chain is built from TRBV20-1 and TRBJ1-5; perhaps TRBD1 as D (5 bases). V gave up 6 bases and J gave up 7 bases, with 16 bases separating them. The CDR3 length is 13 residues. The germline V gene has CDR1 DFQATT and CDR2 SNEGSKA (reference sequence). CDR3 in amino acids: CSAKRGREQPQHF. For the CDR3, the DNA is TGCAGTGCCAAGAGGGGTCGGGAGCAGCCCCAGCATTTT.

The chain recombines TRBV7-2 with TRBJ2-7, with 7 bases matching TRBD1. The length of the CDR3 is 13 residues. The V gene's germline CDR1 is SGHTA and CDR2 FQGNSA. V gave up 3 bases and J gave up 13 bases; unmatched junction bases: 12. The CDR3 loop reads CASSFSYRDSLYV. The DNA of the CDR3 is TGTGCCAGCAGCTTCTCTTATCGGGACAGCCTTTACGTC.